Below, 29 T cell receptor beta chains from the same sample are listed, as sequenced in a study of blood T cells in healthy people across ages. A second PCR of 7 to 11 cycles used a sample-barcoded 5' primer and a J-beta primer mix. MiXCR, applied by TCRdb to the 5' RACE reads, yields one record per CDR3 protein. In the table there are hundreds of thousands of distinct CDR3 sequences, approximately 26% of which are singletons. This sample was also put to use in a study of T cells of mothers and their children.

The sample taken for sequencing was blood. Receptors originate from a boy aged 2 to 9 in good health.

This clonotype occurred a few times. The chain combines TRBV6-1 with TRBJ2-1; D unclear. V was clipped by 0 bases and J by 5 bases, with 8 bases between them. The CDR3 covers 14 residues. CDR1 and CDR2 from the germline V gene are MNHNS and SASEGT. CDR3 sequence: CASSEAGRNNEQFF. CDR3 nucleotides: TGTGCCAGCAGTGAAGCCGGCAGGAACAATGAGCAGTTCTTC.

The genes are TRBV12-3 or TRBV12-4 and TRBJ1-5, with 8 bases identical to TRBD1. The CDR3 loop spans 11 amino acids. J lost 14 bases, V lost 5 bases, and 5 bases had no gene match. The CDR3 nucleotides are TGTGCCAGCAGTCAAGGACAGGGAAAGCATTTT. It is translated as CASSQGQGKHF.

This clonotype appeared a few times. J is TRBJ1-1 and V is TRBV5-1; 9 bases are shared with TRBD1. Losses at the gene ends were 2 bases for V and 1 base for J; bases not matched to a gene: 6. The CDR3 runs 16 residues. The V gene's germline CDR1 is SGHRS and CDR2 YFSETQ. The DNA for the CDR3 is TGCGCCAGCAGCTTTACAGGGGGCGGGGAGAACACTGAAGCTTTCTTT. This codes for CASSFTGGGENTEAFF. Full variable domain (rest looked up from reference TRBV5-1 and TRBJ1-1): KAGVTQTPRYLIKTRGQQVTLSCSPISGHRSVSWYQQTPGQGLQFLFEYFSETQRNKGNFPGRFSGRQFSNSRSEMNVSTLELGDSALYLCASSFTGGGENTEAFFGQGTRLTVV.

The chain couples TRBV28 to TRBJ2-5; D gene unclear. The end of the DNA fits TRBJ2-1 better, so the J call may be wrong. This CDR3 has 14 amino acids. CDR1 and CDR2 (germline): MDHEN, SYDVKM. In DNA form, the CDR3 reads TGTGCCAGCAGTTCCACCCGGCCTGGGAATGAGCAGTTCTTC. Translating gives CASSSTRPGNEQFF.

The DNA of the CDR3 is TGTGCCAGCAGCGAAGAAGAGACTAGCGGAAACTACGAGCAGTACTTC. Residues: CASSEEETSGNYEQYF. This chain connects TRBV9 to TRBJ2-7; the match to TRBD2 covers 9 bases. CDR1 and CDR2 from the germline V gene are SGDLS and YYNGEE. The CDR3 is 16 residues long. V was pared by 3 bases and J by 3 bases, with 10 bases of the junction left unmatched.

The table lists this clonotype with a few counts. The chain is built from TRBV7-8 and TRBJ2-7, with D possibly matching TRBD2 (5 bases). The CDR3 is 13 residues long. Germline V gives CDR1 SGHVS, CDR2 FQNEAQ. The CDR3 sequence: CASLRAGSYEQYF. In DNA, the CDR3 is TGTGCTAGCTTACGGGCGGGCTCCTACGAGCAGTACTTC. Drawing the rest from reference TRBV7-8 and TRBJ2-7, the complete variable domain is GAGVSQSPRYKVAKRGQDVALRCDPISGHVSLFWYQQALGQGPEFLTYFQNEAQLDKSGLPSDRFFAERPEGSVSTLKIQRTQQEDSAVYLCASLRAGSYEQYFGPGTRLTVT.

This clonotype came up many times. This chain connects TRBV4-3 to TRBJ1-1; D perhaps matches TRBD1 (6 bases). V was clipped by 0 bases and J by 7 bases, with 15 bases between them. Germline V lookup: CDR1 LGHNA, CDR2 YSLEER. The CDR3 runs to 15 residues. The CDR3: CASSQDLGGTLEAFF. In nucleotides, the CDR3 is TGCGCCAGCAGCCAAGATCTGGGGGGGACACTTGAAGCTTTCTTT.

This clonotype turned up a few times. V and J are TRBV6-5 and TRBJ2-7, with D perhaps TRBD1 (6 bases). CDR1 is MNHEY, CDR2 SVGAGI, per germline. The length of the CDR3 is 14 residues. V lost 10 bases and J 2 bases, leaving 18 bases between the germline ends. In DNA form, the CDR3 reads TGTGCCACCTCGATAAGGGGGAAGGCCTACGAGCAGTACTTC. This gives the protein CATSIRGKAYEQYF.

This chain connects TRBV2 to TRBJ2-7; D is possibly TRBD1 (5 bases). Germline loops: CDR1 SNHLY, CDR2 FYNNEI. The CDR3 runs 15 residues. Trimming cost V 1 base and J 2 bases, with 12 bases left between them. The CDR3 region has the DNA TGTGCCAGCAGTGAAGAGGGGTCGGAGACCTACGAGCAGTACTTC. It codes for CASSEEGSETYEQYF.

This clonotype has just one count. The CDR3 region is CASSLLGRGLAGGPSSYNEQFF. The CDR3 nucleotides are TGTGCCAGCAGTTTACTAGGGCGGGGACTAGCGGGGGGTCCCAGCTCCTACAATGAGCAGTTCTTC. The V gene is TRBV12-3 or TRBV12-4, the J gene TRBJ2-1, with TRBD2 identical over 15 bases. With V trimmed by 2 bases and J by 0 bases, 14 bases remained unmatched. CDR3 size: 22 residues.

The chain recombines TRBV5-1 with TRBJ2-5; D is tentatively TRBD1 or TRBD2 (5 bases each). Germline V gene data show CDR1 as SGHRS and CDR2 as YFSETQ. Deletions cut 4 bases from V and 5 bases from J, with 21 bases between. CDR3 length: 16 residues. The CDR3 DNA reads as TGCGCCAGCAGCCCCTTCCGGGACGGCGGCGGGGAGACCCAGTACTTC. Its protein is CASSPFRDGGGETQYF.

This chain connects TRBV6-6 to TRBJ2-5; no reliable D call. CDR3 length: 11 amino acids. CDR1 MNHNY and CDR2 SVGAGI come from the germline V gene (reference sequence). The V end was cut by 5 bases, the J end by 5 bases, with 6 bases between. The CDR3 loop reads CASSKEETQYF. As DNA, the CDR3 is TGTGCCAGCAGTAAAGAGGAGACCCAGTACTTC.

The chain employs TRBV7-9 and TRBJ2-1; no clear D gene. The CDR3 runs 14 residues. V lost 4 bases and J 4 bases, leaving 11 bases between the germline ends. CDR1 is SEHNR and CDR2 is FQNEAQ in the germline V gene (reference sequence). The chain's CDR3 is CASSSLDVYNEQFF. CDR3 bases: TGTGCCAGCAGCTCCTTGGATGTTTACAATGAGCAGTTCTTC.

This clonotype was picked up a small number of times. The CDR3 is CSARVLPTSGRNSYNEQFF. Here the CDR3 DNA reads TGCAGTGCTAGAGTTCTTCCGACTAGCGGGAGAAATTCCTACAATGAGCAGTTCTTC. V usage is TRBV20-1 and J usage is TRBJ2-1, with 12 bases lining up with TRBD2. Germline CDR1 is DFQATT and CDR2 is SNEGSKA (reference sequence). V gave up 1 base and J gave up 1 base; unmatched junction bases: 11. There are 19 residues in the CDR3.

For the CDR3, the DNA is TGCGCCAGCAGGCCCGGGACAGCCTACGAGCAGTACTTC. Encoded protein: CASRPGTAYEQYF. The chain recombines TRBV4-1 with TRBJ2-1, with 7 positions matching TRBD1. The DNA matches TRBJ2-7 better at its end, which makes the J call doubtful. In germline, CDR1 is MGHRA, CDR2 YSYEKL. CDR3 size: 13 residues.

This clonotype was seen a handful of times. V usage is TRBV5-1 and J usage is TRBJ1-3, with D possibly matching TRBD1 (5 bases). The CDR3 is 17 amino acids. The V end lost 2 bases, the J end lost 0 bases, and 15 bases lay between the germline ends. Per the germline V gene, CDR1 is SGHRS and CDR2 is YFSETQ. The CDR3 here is CASSFSGADLSGNTIYF. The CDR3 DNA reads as TGCGCCAGCAGCTTCAGTGGGGCCGACCTCTCTGGAAACACCATATATTTT.

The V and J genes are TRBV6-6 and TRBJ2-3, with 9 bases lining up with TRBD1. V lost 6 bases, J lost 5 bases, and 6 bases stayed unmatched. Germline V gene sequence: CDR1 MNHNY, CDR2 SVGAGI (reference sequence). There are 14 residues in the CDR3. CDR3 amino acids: CASSSGQGIDTQYF. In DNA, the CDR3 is TGTGCCAGCAGCTCCGGACAGGGGATAGATACGCAGTATTTT.

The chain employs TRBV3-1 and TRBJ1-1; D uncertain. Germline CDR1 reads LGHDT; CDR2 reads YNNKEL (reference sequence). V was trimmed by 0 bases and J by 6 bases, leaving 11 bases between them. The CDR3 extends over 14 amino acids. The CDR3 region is CASSQEGKGAEAFF. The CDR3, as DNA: TGTGCCAGCAGCCAAGAAGGGAAGGGAGCTGAAGCTTTCTTT.

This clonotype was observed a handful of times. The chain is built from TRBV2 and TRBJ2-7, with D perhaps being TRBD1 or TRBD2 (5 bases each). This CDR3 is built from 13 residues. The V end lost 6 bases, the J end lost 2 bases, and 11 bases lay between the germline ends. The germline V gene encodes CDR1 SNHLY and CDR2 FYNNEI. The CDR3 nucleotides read TGTGCCAGCAGAGGGGACGGAGCCTACGAGCAGTACTTC. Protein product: CASRGDGAYEQYF. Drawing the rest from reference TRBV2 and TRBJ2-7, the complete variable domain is EPEVTQTPSHQVTQMGQEVILRCVPISNHLYFYWYRQILGQKVEFLVSFYNNEISEKSEIFDDQFSVERPDGSNFTLKIRSTKLEDSAMYFCASRGDGAYEQYFGPGTRLTVT.

The DNA for the CDR3 is TGTGCCAGCAGGCCCCGACAGGGGTCTAATGAAAAACTGTTTTTT. It yields the protein CASRPRQGSNEKLFF. The gene calls are TRBV12-3 or TRBV12-4 and TRBJ1-4, with TRBD1 identical over 8 bases. Germline trimming cut 6 bases from V and 3 bases from J; bases unmatched to any gene: 6. The CDR3 contains 15 residues.

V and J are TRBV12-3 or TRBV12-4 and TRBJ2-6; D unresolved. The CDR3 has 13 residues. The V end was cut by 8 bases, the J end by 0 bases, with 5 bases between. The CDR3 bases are TGTGCCAGCGGGGACTCTGGGGCCAACGTCCTGACTTTC. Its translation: CASGDSGANVLTF.

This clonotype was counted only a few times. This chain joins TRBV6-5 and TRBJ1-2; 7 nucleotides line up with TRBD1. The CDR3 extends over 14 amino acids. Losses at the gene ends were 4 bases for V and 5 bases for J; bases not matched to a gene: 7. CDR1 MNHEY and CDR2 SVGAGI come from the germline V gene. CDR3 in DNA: TGTGCCAGCAGTTCCGTGGGGACAGATTATGGCTACACCTTC. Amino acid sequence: CASSSVGTDYGYTF.

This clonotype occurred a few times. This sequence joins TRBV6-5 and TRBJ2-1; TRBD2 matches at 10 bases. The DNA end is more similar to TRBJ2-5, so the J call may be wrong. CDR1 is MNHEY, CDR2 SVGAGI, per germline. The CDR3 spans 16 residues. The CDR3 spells CASSYASSGSWETQYF. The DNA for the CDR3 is TGTGCCAGCAGTTACGCGTCTAGCGGGAGTTGGGAGACCCAGTACTTC.

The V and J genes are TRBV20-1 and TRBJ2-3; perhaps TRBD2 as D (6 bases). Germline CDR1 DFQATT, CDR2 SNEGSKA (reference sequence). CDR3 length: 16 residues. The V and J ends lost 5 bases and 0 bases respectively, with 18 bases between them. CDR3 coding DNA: TGCAGTGCTTTCGGAGGAGGGCGAGTAAGCACAGATACGCAGTATTTT. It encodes CSAFGGGRVSTDTQYF.

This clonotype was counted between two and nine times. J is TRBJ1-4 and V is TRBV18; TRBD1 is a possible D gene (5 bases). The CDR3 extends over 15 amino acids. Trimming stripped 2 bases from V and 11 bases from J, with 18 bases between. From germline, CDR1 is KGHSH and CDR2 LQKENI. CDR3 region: CASSPTSGNAGKLFF. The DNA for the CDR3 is TGTGCCAGCTCACCAACTTCAGGGAACGCTGGTAAACTGTTTTTT.

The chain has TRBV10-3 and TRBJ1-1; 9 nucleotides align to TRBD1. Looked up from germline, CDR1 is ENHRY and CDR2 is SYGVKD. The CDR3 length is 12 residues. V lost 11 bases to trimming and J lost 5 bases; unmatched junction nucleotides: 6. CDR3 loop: CAAWDRETEAFF. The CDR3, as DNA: TGTGCCGCCTGGGACAGGGAAACTGAAGCTTTCTTT.

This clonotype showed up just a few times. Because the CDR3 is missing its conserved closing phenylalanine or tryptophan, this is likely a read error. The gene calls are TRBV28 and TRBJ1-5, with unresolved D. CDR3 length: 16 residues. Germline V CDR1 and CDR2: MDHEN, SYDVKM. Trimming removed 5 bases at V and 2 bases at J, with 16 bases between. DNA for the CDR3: TGTGCCAGCAGTCTTCCGGGCACAAGGGGCAATCAGCCCCAGCATCTT. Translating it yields CASSLPGTRGNQPQHL.

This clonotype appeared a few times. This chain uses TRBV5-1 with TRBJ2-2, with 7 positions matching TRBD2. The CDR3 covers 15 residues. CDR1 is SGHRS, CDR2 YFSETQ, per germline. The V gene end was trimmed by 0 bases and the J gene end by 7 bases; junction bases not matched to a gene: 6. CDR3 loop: CASSLETGGYGELFF. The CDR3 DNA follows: TGCGCCAGCAGCTTGGAGACCGGGGGGTACGGGGAGCTGTTTTTT.

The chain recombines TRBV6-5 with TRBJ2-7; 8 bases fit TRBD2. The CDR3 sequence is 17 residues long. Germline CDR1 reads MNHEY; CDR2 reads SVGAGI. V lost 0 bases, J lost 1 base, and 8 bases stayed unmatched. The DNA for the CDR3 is TGTGCCAGCAGTTACTCGGGCGGCGGGAGGTCTTCCTACGAGCAGTACTTC. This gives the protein CASSYSGGGRSSYEQYF.